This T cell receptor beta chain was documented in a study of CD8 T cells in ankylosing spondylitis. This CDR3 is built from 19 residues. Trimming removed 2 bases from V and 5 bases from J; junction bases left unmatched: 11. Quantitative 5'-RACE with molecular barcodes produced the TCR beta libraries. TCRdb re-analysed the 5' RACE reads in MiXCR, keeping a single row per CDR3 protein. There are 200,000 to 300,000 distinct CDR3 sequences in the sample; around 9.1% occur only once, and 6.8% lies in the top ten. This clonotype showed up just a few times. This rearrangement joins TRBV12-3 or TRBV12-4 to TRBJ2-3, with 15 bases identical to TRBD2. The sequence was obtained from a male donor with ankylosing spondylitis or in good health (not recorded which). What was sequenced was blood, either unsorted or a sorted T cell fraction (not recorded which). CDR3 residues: CASSLHGLAGGPYRDTQYF. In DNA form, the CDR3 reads TGTGCCAGCAGTTTACACGGACTAGCGGGAGGGCCATATAGAGATACGCAGTATTTT.